This T cell receptor (beta chain) was profiled in a study of pediatric ulcerative colitis. Turning to the study itself: Ulcerative colitis patients had pancolitis or left-sided colitis, with confirming histology.

The method was immunoSEQ multiplex PCR; TCRdb's version includes in-frame clones alone and lacks a portion of them. Found here are under 30,000 clones, approximately 71% of them singletons; the top ten hold approximately 8%. V lost 4 bases and J 3 bases, leaving 12 bases between the germline ends. CDR3 length: 14 residues. Germline CDR1 and CDR2: MNHNY and SVGAGI (reference sequence). Turning to this clone: Its antigen is still unknown.

One to two pinch biopsies were taken from the rectum during colonoscopy. Study-level results: A couple of patients' blood samples yielded substantially fewer templates. No controls had the two rectal clonotypes shared by ulcerative colitis patients.

The J gene is TRBJ2-5, the V gene TRBV6-6; possibly TRBD2 for D (6 bases). The specimen was gut tissue. This clonotype originated in a boy between 10 and 17 years old with severe ulcerative colitis. For the CDR3, the DNA is TGTGCCAGCAGTTCCCTTGGAGGGAAAGAGACCCAGTACTTC. It codes for CASSSLGGKETQYF.